These 14 T cell receptor beta chains originate from one sample sequenced in a study of T cell repertoires in cytomegalovirus infection (dated by TCRdb to about 2019). Sequencing used an Illumina HiSeq 1500. The public reads were reprocessed in TCRdb via fastp at Q25 and MiXCR, keeping in-frame beta chains. Each record represents a unique CDR3 protein, reported with the most common genes and DNA among its rows. The sample table shows roughly 180,000 distinct CDR3 sequences, and 15% to 20% are seen once. The biggest ten clones account for under 30% of the sample. Sample: CD8+ T cells from PBMCs. The receptors come from a human donor in good health (CMV status not recorded). Some clones in this sample may be carry-over from other donors' samples.

The chain carries TRBV7-8 and TRBJ2-2, with 7 bases matching TRBD1. With 1 base clipped from V and 3 bases from J, the junction kept 5 bases outside the gene matches. In germline, CDR1 is SGHVS, CDR2 FQNEAQ. This CDR3 has 16 residues. In DNA, the CDR3 is TGTGCCAGCAGCTTAGTCGGACAGGTGTACACCGGGGAGCTGTTTTTT. As protein: CASSLVGQVYTGELFF.

The chain employs TRBV7-2 and TRBJ2-1; TRBD1 might be the D (6 bases). This CDR3 has 11 residues. V lost 5 bases, J lost 13 bases, and 12 bases lay in between. The germline V gene has CDR1 SGHTA and CDR2 FQGNSA. CDR3 nucleotide sequence: TGTGCCAGCAGCAATAACAGGGACCAGTTCTTC. Protein: CASSNNRDQFF.

CDR3 DNA: TGTGCCAGCAGCACCGAGGGGACACCCGCCTACGAGCAGTACTTC. It encodes CASSTEGTPAYEQYF. This chain connects TRBV11-3 to TRBJ2-7, with a weak D call TRBD1 (6 bases). V was trimmed by 5 bases and J by 2 bases, leaving 16 bases between them. The CDR3 loop spans 15 amino acids. Germline lookup yields CDR1 SGHNT and CDR2 YENEEA.

The J gene is TRBJ1-4, the V gene TRBV15, with D possibly being TRBD1 (5 bases). The germline CDR1 and CDR2 sequences are LNHNV and YYDKDF (reference sequence). There are 16 residues in the CDR3. The ends were cut back, 8 bases at V and 0 bases at J, with 16 bases in the middle. The CDR3 loop reads CATSDRDRATNEKLFF. CDR3 DNA sequence: TGTGCCACCTCGGACCGGGACCGTGCAACTAATGAAAAACTGTTTTTT.

The V call is TRBV12-3 or TRBV12-4, the J call TRBJ1-3; D unclear. This CDR3 is built from 13 residues. V lost 4 bases and J lost 9, with 13 bases in between. CDR3 bases: TGTGCCAGCAGTTCCCCAGGCTCGAGCACCATATATTTT. Translation: CASSSPGSSTIYF.

This clonotype was counted between two and nine times. The chain couples TRBV7-9 to TRBJ2-7; no clear D gene. This CDR3 has 13 residues. Germline CDR1 is SEHNR and CDR2 is FQNEAQ (reference sequence). Trimming cost V 7 bases and J 2 bases, with 12 bases left between them. The CDR3 region has the DNA TGTGCCAGCACGAAGGCTGGGGCCTACGAGCAGTACTTC. This encodes CASTKAGAYEQYF.

The rearrangement joins TRBV2 to TRBJ1-5, with a weak D call TRBD1 (6 bases). Germline-derived CDR1 and CDR2 are SNHLY and FYNNEI. V was pared by 2 bases and J by 0 bases, with 8 bases between. CDR3 length: 15 residues. The CDR3 protein is CASSEWTDSNQPQHF. In DNA, the CDR3 is TGTGCCAGCAGTGAATGGACAGATAGCAATCAGCCCCAGCATTTT.

The table lists this clonotype with a few counts. The chain recombines TRBV5-4 with TRBJ2-2; no definite D call. From germline, CDR1 is SGHNT and CDR2 YYREEE (reference sequence). The CDR3 totals 15 residues. The V and J ends lost 4 bases and 6 bases respectively, with 16 bases between them. CDR3 protein: CASSPGSGVSGELFF. The DNA for the CDR3 is TGTGCCAGCAGCCCTGGAAGTGGCGTCTCCGGGGAGCTGTTTTTT.

The sample holds many counts of this clonotype. The junction shows a germline mismatch at one end, possibly a read error. The chain carries TRBV28 and TRBJ1-1; TRBD1 might be the D (6 bases). This CDR3 contains 12 residues. CDR1 is MDHEN, CDR2 SYDVKM, per germline. As DNA, the CDR3 is TGTGCCAGCAGCCGTAACCCTCAGGACAGCATATTT. It is translated as CASSRNPQDSIF.

This clonotype has only a few counts. The chain recombines TRBV7-4 with TRBJ1-1, with D uncertain. Germline loops: CDR1 SGHVT, CDR2 SQSDAQ. The CDR3 is made up of 16 amino acids. V was cut by 5 bases and J by 4 bases, with 20 bases left in between. The CDR3 nucleotides read TGTGCCAGCAGCCCGAGGAGGAGGGTTTGGTGCACTGAAGCTTTCTTT. This encodes CASSPRRRVWCTEAFF.

This clonotype came up a few times. This chain uses TRBV7-2 with TRBJ2-3; no clear D. Trimming left V 1 base short and J 7 bases short, with 9 bases between. Germline CDR1 and CDR2: SGHTA and FQGNSA. This CDR3 has 13 amino acids. CDR3 in amino acids: CASSLEAPHTQYF. CDR3 nucleotides: TGTGCCAGCAGCTTAGAGGCCCCACATACGCAGTATTTT.

The chain employs TRBV7-2 and TRBJ2-7; the match to TRBD2 covers 9 bases. With 4 bases clipped from V and 5 bases from J, the junction kept 6 bases outside the gene matches. Germline V gene lookup returns CDR1 SGHTA and CDR2 FQGNSA. The length of the CDR3 is 14 residues. The CDR3 region has the DNA TGTGCCAGCAGCTCCTGGACTAGCGCGAACGAGCAGTACTTC. Its protein is CASSSWTSANEQYF.

This chain joins TRBV14 and TRBJ2-7; possibly TRBD1 for D (6 bases). V shed 0 bases and J shed 3 bases, with 12 bases lying between them. Germline CDR1 reads SGHDN; CDR2 reads FVKESK. CDR3 length: 15 amino acids. In nucleotides, the CDR3 is TGTGCCAGCAGCCAAGATCCACAGGGCTACTACGAGCAGTACTTC. Protein sequence: CASSQDPQGYYEQYF.

The chain joins TRBV7-6 to TRBJ2-7, with a weak D call TRBD2 (6 bases). This CDR3 comprises 16 residues. Per the germline V gene, CDR1 is SGHVS and CDR2 is FNYEAQ. V gave up 6 bases and J gave up 2 bases, with 20 bases separating them. CDR3 sequence (DNA): TGTGCCAGCAGTTCCCCCGGCGGGGACCGGACCTACGAGCAGTACTTC. It is translated as CASSSPGGDRTYEQYF.